This entry features one T cell receptor beta chain sequence. This sample was included in a study of blood T cell repertoires in COVID-19. For the study at large: The United States, Italy and Spain provided the acute and convalescent COVID-19 samples.

CDR1 and CDR2 (germline): SGHVS, FQNEAQ. The V segment lost 5 bases and the J segment 5 bases; nucleotides outside the gene matches: 9. This CDR3 region has 15 residues. Per the original methods: Estimated nucleated cell counts came from reference gene primer amplification. The assay was immunoSEQ multiplex PCR, and TCRdb's table has in-frame clones only and misses some. V and J calls and clone size are given by that table; D and trimming were obtained from the DNA. This table has over 130,000 clones, 80% to 90% appearing once. Material for sequencing was peripheral blood. The chain employs TRBV7-8 and TRBJ1-5; the match to TRBD1 covers 7 bases. The TCR sequence derives from a man aged 55 to 70 with active or convalescent COVID-19. The CDR3 nucleotides read TGTGCCAGCAGCCTTCAACAGGGGACATATCAGCCCCAGCATTTT. Its translation is CASSLQQGTYQPQHF.